The rows below give T cell receptor beta chains drawn from one sample of a study of blood T cell repertoires in COVID-19. The table came from immunoSEQ multiplex PCR; TCRdb's copy has only in-frame clones and leaves some out. The table has some 180,000 clones, 65% to 85% seen once. Sequencing input: peripheral blood. Receptors originate from a woman aged 70 to 79 who had recovered from COVID-19. CDR3s include the opening cysteine and the closing phenylalanine or tryptophan. The order of the fields is J gene, D gene, V gene, clone size, CDR3 DNA, CDR3 protein. A D gene is named only where the DNA matches it firmly. Clone size, where shown, is once, few, many, or a class for clones that have expanded.

>TRBJ1-5|TRBD1|TRBV4-1|.
TGCGCCAGCCTAGACAGGGAGAATCAGCCCCAGCATTTT
CASLDRENQPQHF
>TRBJ1-2|.|TRBV18|many
TGTGCCAGCTCACCACGTCCGGGAGACGGCTACACCTTC
CASSPRPGDGYTF
>TRBJ1-6|.|TRBV2|.
TGTGCCAGCAAGGAGGGCTTAAATTCACCCCTCCACTTT
CASKEGLNSPLHF
>TRBJ1-1|.|TRBV5-1|.
TGCGCCAGCAGTGATCAGGGGAACACTGAAGCTTTCTTT
CASSDQGNTEAFF
>TRBJ1-2|.|TRBV5-5|.
TGTGCCAGCAGCTTGGCGGCCCGGGGACATCCTTTAGCTAACTATGGCTACACCTTC
CASSLAARGHPLANYGYTF
>TRBJ2-2|TRBD1|TRBV5-1|.
TGCGCCAGCAGTGTGGGACAGGGACACACCGGGGAGCTGTTTTTT
CASSVGQGHTGELFF
>TRBJ1-2|TRBD1|TRBV4-1|many
TGCGCCAGCAGCCCCCGCTTCGGGACAGGGGGTGGCTACACCTTC
CASSPRFGTGGGYTF
>TRBJ2-7|TRBD2|TRBV7-6|.
TGTGCCAGCAGCTTAGACAAAGCGGGGGGCTACGAGCAGTACTTC
CASSLDKAGGYEQYF
>TRBJ2-5|.|TRBV5-1|.
TGCGCCAGCAGCTTGGCCAGGGGTGTGGCGGGGGAGGAGACCCAGTACTTC
CASSLARGVAGEETQYF
>TRBJ1-2|.|TRBV7-2|medium-sized
TGTGCCAGCAGCTCAGGAAACAGGGTAGGGGATGGCTACACCTTC
CASSSGNRVGDGYTF
>TRBJ2-5|.|TRBV6-5|.
TGTGCCAGCAGAGCGGCAACTCAAGAGACCCAGTACTTC
CASRAATQETQYF
>TRBJ2-1|.|TRBV6-5|.
TGTGCCAGCAGTTACTCTAGGGGCGCGCAGTTCTTC
CASSYSRGAQFF
>TRBJ2-7|.|TRBV19|few
TGTGCCAGTAGTTGGAGGCCAAGCTCCTACGAGCAGTACTTC
CASSWRPSSYEQYF
>TRBJ1-1|.|TRBV12-5|.
TGTGCTAGTGGTTTGCTCCGGGAAGCTTTCTTT
CASGLLREAFF
>TRBJ1-1|TRBD1|TRBV7-2|.
TGTGCCAGCAGCTTCCGGACAGGGGCTGAAGCTTTCTTT
CASSFRTGAEAFF
>TRBJ1-1|.|TRBV24-1|few
TGTGCCACCAGTGACCCAAACGGGCGGGACACTGAAGCTTTCTTT
CATSDPNGRDTEAFF
>TRBJ1-2|.|TRBV5-4|.
TGTGCCAGCAGCTCGACAGAAACGTATGGCTACACCTTC
CASSSTETYGYTF
>TRBJ2-5|TRBD2|TRBV5-5|.
TGTGCCAGCAGCACGGGAGGGTTGGAGACCCAGTACTTC
CASSTGGLETQYF
>TRBJ2-2|TRBD1|TRBV11-3|.
TGTGCCAGCGAGGGGAGGGGACAGGGGGACACCGGGGAGCTGTTTTTT
CASEGRGQGDTGELFF
>TRBJ2-7|TRBD1|TRBV4-1|.
TGCGCCAGCAGCCAAGGGGCGGACAGGCCCTACGAGCAGTACTTC
CASSQGADRPYEQYF
>TRBJ2-3|TRBD2|TRBV5-1|.
TGCGCCAGCAGCTTGGGGGGACTAGCGGGAGGGATGACAGATACGCAGTATTTT
CASSLGGLAGGMTDTQYF
>TRBJ2-7|.|TRBV4-1|.
TGCGCCAGCAGCCCCTCGGGGAACGGGATTAAGTACGAGCAGTACTTC
CASSPSGNGIKYEQYF
>TRBJ1-1|.|TRBV7-3|.
TGTGCCAGCAGCTTAGTAGAGAACACTGAAGCTTTCTTT
CASSLVENTEAFF
>TRBJ1-6|TRBD1|TRBV5-6|.
TGTGCCAGCAGCTTGGGGTCGGGACAGGGGGGCTCACCCCTCCACTTT
CASSLGSGQGGSPLHF
>TRBJ2-7|.|TRBV19|.
TGTGCCAGTAGTATAGATGGCCGCGGTTGGGTCTACGAGCAGTACTTC
CASSIDGRGWVYEQYF
>TRBJ1-5|TRBD1|TRBV7-9|.
TGTGCCAGCAGCCCCAGGGGGCGTGACGGCAATCAGCCCCAGCATTTT
CASSPRGRDGNQPQHF
>TRBJ1-1|TRBD1|TRBV18|.
TGTGCCAGCTCACAAGGGGGCGCGAACACTGAAGCTTTCTTT
CASSQGGANTEAFF
>TRBJ2-7|.|TRBV7-8|.
TGTGCCAGCAGCTTAGGGGTTGGGGGGGAGCAGTACTTC
CASSLGVGGEQYF
>TRBJ2-7|TRBD1|TRBV4-1|.
TGCGCCAGCAGCCTCCCGGACAGGCTACACGAGCAGTACTTC
CASSLPDRLHEQYF
>TRBJ2-7|TRBD1|TRBV6-6|.
TGTGCCAGCAGCCAAGGACAGGGGGCAACCTACGAGCAGTACTTC
CASSQGQGATYEQYF
>TRBJ2-7|.|TRBV3-1/TRBV3-2|.
TGTGCCAGCAGACAGGGCAACGAGCAGTACTTC
CASRQGNEQYF
>TRBJ2-7|.|TRBV6-2/TRBV6-3|.
TGTGCCAGCAGCAGGGGAGCGGGGTCCTACGAGCAGTACTTC
CASSRGAGSYEQYF
>TRBJ1-5|TRBD1|TRBV7-9|.
TGTGCCAGCAGCCCCGGTAGGACAGGGCTTATAGACAATCAGCCCCAGCATTTT
CASSPGRTGLIDNQPQHF
>TRBJ2-5|.|TRBV6-5|.
TGTGCCAGCAGTTTTACAAAGGGGTTAGAGACCCAGTACTTC
CASSFTKGLETQYF
>TRBJ1-1|.|TRBV11-3|.
TGTGCCAGCAGCTTTGGGCAGGGCTTCGGAGCTTTCTTT
CASSFGQGFGAFF
>TRBJ2-7|TRBD1|TRBV5-1|.
TGCGCCAGCAGCCCCCCGGGACAGGGCTACGAGCAGTACTTC
CASSPPGQGYEQYF
>TRBJ2-3|.|TRBV5-1|few
TGCGCCAGCAGCCCGGACTGGGGAGATACGCAGTATTTT
CASSPDWGDTQYF
>TRBJ2-7|TRBD1|TRBV28|few
TGTGCCAGCAGTTCTACCGGGACAGAGGGTGAGCAGTACTTC
CASSSTGTEGEQYF
>TRBJ2-3|.|TRBV27|.
TGTGCCAGCAGTCCCGCGGGCCTCTCTGGGCAGTATTTT
CASSPAGLSGQYF
>TRBJ2-2|.|TRBV18|.
TGTGCCAGCTCGCCACAGGGGCCCGGGGGCACCGGGGAGCTGTTTTTT
CASSPQGPGGTGELFF
>TRBJ2-5|.|TRBV27|.
TGTGCCAGCAGCCGGGACTCCCAAGAGACCCAGTACTTC
CASSRDSQETQYF
>TRBJ1-2|.|TRBV7-8|.
TGTGCCAGCAGCTCCACCACATCCTATGGCTACACCTTC
CASSSTTSYGYTF
>TRBJ2-5|.|TRBV9|.
TGTGCCAGCAGCTCGGGGGTAGAGACCCAGTACTTC
CASSSGVETQYF
>TRBJ2-5|.|TRBV3-1/TRBV3-2|.
TGTGCCAGCAGCCAAGATAGCTTTCGGGAGACCCAGTACTTC
CASSQDSFRETQYF
>TRBJ2-7|.|TRBV4-1|.
TGCGCCAGCAGCCCTACTTTCCCGGGGTCCTACGAGCAGTACTTC
CASSPTFPGSYEQYF
>TRBJ1-6|.|TRBV3-1/TRBV3-2|.
TGTGCCAGCAGCGGGTCGTCGACGGGCTATAATTCACCCCTCCACTTT
CASSGSSTGYNSPLHF
>TRBJ2-5|.|TRBV12-1|.
TGTGCCAGGGACAAAGGTAGCGGCCAAGAGACCCAGTACTTC
CARDKGSGQETQYF
>TRBJ2-1|.|TRBV9|.
TGTGCCAGCAGCGTAGGTGGGGGGAGCTCCTACAATGAGCAGTTCTTC
CASSVGGGSSYNEQFF
>TRBJ2-3|TRBD1|TRBV24-1|.
TGTGCCACCAGTGATCCCCAGGGGGCGGGGGATACGCAGTATTTT
CATSDPQGAGDTQYF
>TRBJ2-1|.|TRBV4-2|few
TGTGCCAGCAGCCAAGGGGCCCTGGCCCCGGATTACAATGAGCAGTTCTTC
CASSQGALAPDYNEQFF
>TRBJ1-1|.|TRBV7-3|once
TGTGCCAGCAGCTTAGACCCCCAGGGGGAAGCTTTCTTT
CASSLDPQGEAFF
>TRBJ1-1|.|TRBV7-3|.
TGTGCCAGCAGCTCGTGGGGCTACACTGAAGCTTTCTTT
CASSSWGYTEAFF
>TRBJ2-1|.|TRBV28|once
TGTGCCAGCAGTATACGACTCCACTACCCCGAGCAGTTCTTC
CASSIRLHYPEQFF
>TRBJ2-7|.|TRBV5-1|.
TGCGCCAGCACCTCAGCCCCTAGGGAGCACTACGAGCAGTACTTC
CASTSAPREHYEQYF
>TRBJ2-7|TRBD2|TRBV28|.
TGTGCCAGCAGTTTGCATGGGACTAGCGCCGAGCAGTACTTC
CASSLHGTSAEQYF
>TRBJ1-1|TRBD1|TRBV14|.
TGTGCCAGCAGCCATCCCCGGGACAGGGGCTTTAACACTGAAGCTTTCTTT
CASSHPRDRGFNTEAFF
>TRBJ1-2|.|TRBV5-6|few
TGTGCCAGCAGCTTGGCGGCCAGGGAGGGGGACTATGGCTACACCTTC
CASSLAAREGDYGYTF